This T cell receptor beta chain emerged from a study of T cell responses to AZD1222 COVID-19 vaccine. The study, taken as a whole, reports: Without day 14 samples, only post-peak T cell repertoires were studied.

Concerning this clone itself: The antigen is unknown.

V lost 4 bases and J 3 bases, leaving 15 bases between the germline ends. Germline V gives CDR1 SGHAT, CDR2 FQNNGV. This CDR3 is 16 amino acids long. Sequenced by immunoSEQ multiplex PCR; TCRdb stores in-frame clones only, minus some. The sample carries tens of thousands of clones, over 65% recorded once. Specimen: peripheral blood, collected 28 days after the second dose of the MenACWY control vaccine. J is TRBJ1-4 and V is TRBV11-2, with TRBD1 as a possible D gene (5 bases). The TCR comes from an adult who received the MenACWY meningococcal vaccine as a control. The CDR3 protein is CASSSYRDGANEKLFF. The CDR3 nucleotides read TGTGCCAGCAGCTCTTACCGGGACGGAGCTAATGAAAAACTGTTTTTT.